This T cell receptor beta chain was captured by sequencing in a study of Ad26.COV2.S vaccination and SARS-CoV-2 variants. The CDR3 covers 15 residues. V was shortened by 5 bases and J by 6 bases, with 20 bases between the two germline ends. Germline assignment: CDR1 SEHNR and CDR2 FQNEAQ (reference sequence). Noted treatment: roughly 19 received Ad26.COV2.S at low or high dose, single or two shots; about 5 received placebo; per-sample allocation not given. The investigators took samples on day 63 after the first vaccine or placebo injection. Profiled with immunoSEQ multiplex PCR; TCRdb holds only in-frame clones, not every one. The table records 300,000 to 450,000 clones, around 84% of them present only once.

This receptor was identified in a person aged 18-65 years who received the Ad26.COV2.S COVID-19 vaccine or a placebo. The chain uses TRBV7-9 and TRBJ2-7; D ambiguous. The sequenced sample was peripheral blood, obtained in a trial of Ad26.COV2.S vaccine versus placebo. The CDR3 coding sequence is TGTGCCAGCAGCCCCCCCCGGCCCCGCACCGGCGAGCAGTACTTC. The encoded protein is CASSPPRPRTGEQYF. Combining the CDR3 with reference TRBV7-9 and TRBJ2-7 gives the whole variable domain DTGVSQNPRHKITKRGQNVTFRCDPISEHNRLYWYRQTLGQGPEFLTYFQNEAQLEKSRLLSDRFSAERPKGSFSTLEIQRTEQGDSAMYLCASSPPRPRTGEQYFGPGTRLTVT.